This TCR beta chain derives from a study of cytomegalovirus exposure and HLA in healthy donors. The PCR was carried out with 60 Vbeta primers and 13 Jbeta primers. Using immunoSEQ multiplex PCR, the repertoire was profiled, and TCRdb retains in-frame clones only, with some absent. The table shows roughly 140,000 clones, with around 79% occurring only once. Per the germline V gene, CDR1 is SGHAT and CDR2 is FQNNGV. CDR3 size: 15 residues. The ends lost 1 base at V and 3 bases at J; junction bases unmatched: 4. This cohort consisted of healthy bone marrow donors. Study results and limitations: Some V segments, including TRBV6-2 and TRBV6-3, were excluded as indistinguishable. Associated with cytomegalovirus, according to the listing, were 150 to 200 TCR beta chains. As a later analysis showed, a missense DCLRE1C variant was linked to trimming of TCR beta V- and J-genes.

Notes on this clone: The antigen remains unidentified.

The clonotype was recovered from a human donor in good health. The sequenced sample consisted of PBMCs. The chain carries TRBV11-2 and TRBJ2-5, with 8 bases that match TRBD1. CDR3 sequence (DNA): TGTGCCAGCAGCTTAGGGTCAGGGGGCGAAGAGACCCAGTACTTC. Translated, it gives CASSLGSGGEETQYF. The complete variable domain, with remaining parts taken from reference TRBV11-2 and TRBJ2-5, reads EAGVAQSPRYKIIEKRQSVAFWCNPISGHATLYWYQQILGQGPKLLIQFQNNGVVDDSQLPKDRFSAERLKGVDSTLKIQPAKLEDSAVYLCASSLGSGGEETQYFGPGTRLLVL.